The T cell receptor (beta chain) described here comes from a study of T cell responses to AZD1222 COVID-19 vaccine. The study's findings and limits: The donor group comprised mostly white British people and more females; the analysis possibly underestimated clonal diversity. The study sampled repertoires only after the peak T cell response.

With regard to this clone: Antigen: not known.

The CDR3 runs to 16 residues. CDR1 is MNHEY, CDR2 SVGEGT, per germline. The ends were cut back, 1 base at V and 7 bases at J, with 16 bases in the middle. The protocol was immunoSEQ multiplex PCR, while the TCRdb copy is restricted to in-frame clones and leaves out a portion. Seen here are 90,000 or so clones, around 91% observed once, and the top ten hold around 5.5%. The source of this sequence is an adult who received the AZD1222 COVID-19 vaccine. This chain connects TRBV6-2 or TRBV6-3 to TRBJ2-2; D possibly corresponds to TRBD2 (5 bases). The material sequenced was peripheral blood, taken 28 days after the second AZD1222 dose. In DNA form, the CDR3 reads TGTGCCAGCAGTTACTTGCGGAGGACGAACTTCGGGGAGCTGTTTTTT. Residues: CASSYLRRTNFGELFF.